Below, 10 T cell receptor beta chains from the same sample are listed, as sequenced in a study of T cell repertoires in cytomegalovirus infection. The antigens these receptors bind are not known. TCRdb re-called the reads through MiXCR, storing one row per CDR3 protein. The sample lists more than 45,000 distinct CDR3 sequences; roughly 32% were seen once. The sequenced material came from PBMCs, sequenced either directly or after in vitro stimulation (not recorded which). Receptors originate from a human donor in good health (CMV status not recorded). Some clones in this sample may be carry-over from other donors' samples.

The chain joins TRBV4-2 to TRBJ1-2; D is uncertain. CDR1 is LGHNA and CDR2 is YNFKEQ in the germline V gene. Deletions cut 6 bases from V and 8 bases from J, with 13 bases between. The CDR3 consists of 12 residues. The CDR3 region has the DNA TGTGCCAGCAGGGCGGGGAGTATGGGCTACACCTTC. Protein product: CASRAGSMGYTF.

The V call is TRBV5-6, the J call TRBJ2-2; D not resolved. V was pared by 0 bases and J by 7 bases, with 7 bases between. The CDR3 sequence is 13 residues long. CDR1 SGHDT and CDR2 YYEEEE come from the germline V gene. The CDR3 sequence is CASSLEGRGELFF. CDR3 bases: TGTGCCAGCAGCTTGGAAGGACGCGGGGAGCTGTTTTTT.

This chain connects TRBV11-2 to TRBJ2-5; 9 nucleotides match TRBD2. Germline CDR1 SGHAT, CDR2 FQNNGV. CDR3 length: 17 residues. The trim removed 5 bases at V and 4 bases at J, leaving 14 bases unmatched. The CDR3 bases are TGTGCCAGCAGCAAAGGGGATAGCGGGAGTTCTGGAGAGACCCAGTACTTC. This sequence encodes CASSKGDSGSSGETQYF. Complete variable domain (other parts from reference TRBV11-2 and TRBJ2-5): EAGVAQSPRYKIIEKRQSVAFWCNPISGHATLYWYQQILGQGPKLLIQFQNNGVVDDSQLPKDRFSAERLKGVDSTLKIQPAKLEDSAVYLCASSKGDSGSSGETQYFGPGTRLLVL.

This clonotype showed up many times. This chain connects TRBV7-2 to TRBJ2-5; D unclear. Trimming stripped 5 bases from V and 1 base from J, with 14 bases between. Germline V CDR1 and CDR2: SGHTA, FQGNSA. The CDR3 is made up of 15 amino acids. The DNA for the CDR3 is TGTGCCAGCAGCACCCCCGATGGAACCCAAGAGACCCAGTACTTC. It encodes CASSTPDGTQETQYF.

CDR3 bases: TGTGCCAGTAGGTCCCCCGGGACAGTAAATCGGAGGGACCAAGAGACCCAGTACTTC. This codes for CASRSPGTVNRRDQETQYF. The V and J genes are TRBV19 and TRBJ2-5, with TRBD1 as a possible D gene (7 bases). V was pared by 6 bases and J by 0 bases, with 26 bases between. CDR3 length: 19 amino acids. Germline V gene data show CDR1 as LNHDA and CDR2 as SQIVND (reference sequence).

The chain links TRBV7-4 to TRBJ2-7; TRBD1 is a possible D gene (6 bases). This CDR3 is built from 13 residues. Germline values: CDR1 SGHVT, CDR2 SQSDAQ. V was trimmed by 5 bases and J by 6 bases, leaving 14 bases between them. The CDR3 nucleotides are TGTGCCAGCAGCAAAGGGGGTGAAGCCGAGCAGTACTTC. This codes for CASSKGGEAEQYF.

This clonotype has just a few counts. CDR3 residues: CASSLLGRQYMNTEAFF. The CDR3 bases are TGTGCCAGCAGCTTGTTGGGCAGGCAGTACATGAACACTGAAGCTTTCTTT. The chain uses TRBV7-9 and TRBJ1-1; D is unresolved. V was clipped by 3 bases and J by 0 bases, with 17 bases between them. This CDR3 is built from 17 residues. Germline V gives CDR1 SEHNR, CDR2 FQNEAQ (reference sequence). Filled out from reference TRBV7-9 and TRBJ1-1, the complete variable domain reads DTGVSQNPRHKITKRGQNVTFRCDPISEHNRLYWYRQTLGQGPEFLTYFQNEAQLEKSRLLSDRFSAERPKGSFSTLEIQRTEQGDSAMYLCASSLLGRQYMNTEAFFGQGTRLTVV.

This clonotype was found many times. J is TRBJ1-4 and V is TRBV7-6; D remains ambiguous. Germline V CDR1 and CDR2: SGHVS, FNYEAQ. The CDR3 has 16 amino acids. The V gene lost 0 bases and the J gene lost 5 bases, with 13 bases spanning the gap. CDR3 bases: TGTGCCAGCAGCTTAGCGGGCAGGCACGGGAATGAAAAACTGTTTTTT. It is translated as CASSLAGRHGNEKLFF. Supplemented by reference TRBV7-6 and TRBJ1-4, the full variable domain reads GAGVSQSPRYKVTKRGQDVALRCDPISGHVSLYWYRQALGQGPEFLTYFNYEAQQDKSGLPNDRFSAERPEGSISTLTIQRTEQRDSAMYRCASSLAGRHGNEKLFFGSGTQLSVL.

The chain couples TRBV6-6 to TRBJ2-3; 13 positions agree with TRBD2. The germline gives CDR1 MNHNY, CDR2 SVGAGI (reference sequence). J gave up 6 bases and V 5 bases, and 2 bases lay outside the gene matches. The CDR3 is 14 residues long. For the CDR3, the DNA is TGTGCCAGCAGTCCGGGACTAGCGGGGGATACGCAGTATTTT. Translated, it gives CASSPGLAGDTQYF.

V is TRBV7-6 and J is TRBJ1-1, with D unresolved. Per the germline V gene, CDR1 is SGHVS and CDR2 is FNYEAQ. There are 13 residues in the CDR3. V was cut by 1 base and J by 6 bases, with 9 bases left in between. DNA for the CDR3: TGTGCCAGCAGCTTAGGGTCGCCTGCTGAAGCTTTCTTT. The encoded protein is CASSLGSPAEAFF.